The entry below describes one T cell receptor (beta chain). The target antigen is unknown. These data come from a study of OX40 agonist ivuxolimab in advanced cancers. Findings of the study overall: Some patients who did not respond also had low normalized T-cell clonal expansion. Clones of CD4+ and CD8+ blood T cells grew by week 6 at doses of 0.1 to 3.0 mg/kg.

The germline CDR1 and CDR2 sequences are MRHNA and SNTAGT. This CDR3 spans 19 amino acids. The V end was cut by 5 bases, the J end by 0 bases, with 20 bases between. Profiling relied on immunoSEQ multiplex PCR, and the TCRdb table lists in-frame clones only, not all of them. Found here are about 81,000 clones, about 88% of them singletons; the top ten hold 6.6%. At cycle 4 day 1, cycle 7 day 1, and baseline, blood was sampled. Specimen: CD4+ or CD8+ T cells sorted from blood, collected in a trial of the OX40 agonist ivuxolimab. The clonotype originates from an adult with an advanced solid tumor such as melanoma, head and neck, liver or kidney cancer. The J gene is TRBJ2-6, the V gene TRBV6-4; either TRBD1 or TRBD2 may supply D (5 bases each). The CDR3 protein is CASSPLGRGEISGANVLTF. The CDR3, as DNA: TGTGCCAGCAGTCCTCTGGGACGCGGAGAAATCTCTGGGGCCAACGTCCTGACTTTC.